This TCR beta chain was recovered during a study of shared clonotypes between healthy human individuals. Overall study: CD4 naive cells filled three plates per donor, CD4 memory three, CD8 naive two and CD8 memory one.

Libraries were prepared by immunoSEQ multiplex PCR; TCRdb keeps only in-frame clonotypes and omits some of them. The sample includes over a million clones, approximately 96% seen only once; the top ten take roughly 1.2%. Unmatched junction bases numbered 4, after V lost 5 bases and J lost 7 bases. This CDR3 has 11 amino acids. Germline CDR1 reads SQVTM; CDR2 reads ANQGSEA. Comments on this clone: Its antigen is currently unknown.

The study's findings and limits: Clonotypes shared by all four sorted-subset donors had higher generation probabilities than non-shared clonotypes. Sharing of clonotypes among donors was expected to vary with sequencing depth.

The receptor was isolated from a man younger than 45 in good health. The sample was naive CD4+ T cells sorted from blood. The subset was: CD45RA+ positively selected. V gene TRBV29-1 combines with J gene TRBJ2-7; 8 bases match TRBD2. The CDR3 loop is CSVFSSGEQYF. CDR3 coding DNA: TGCAGCGTTTTCTCTAGCGGGGAGCAGTACTTC.